Below, one T cell receptor beta chain is given with its context. The data belong to a study of CD8+CD57+ T cells in acquired aplastic anemia. Genomic DNA provided the template from which TCR beta VDJ and CDR3 profiles were obtained. In TCRdb, the reads were re-called with MiXCR into one record per CDR3 protein. The table includes 170,000 or so distinct CDR3 sequences, more than 60% detected once. CDR3 length: 13 residues. V lost 7 bases and J 4 bases, leaving 13 bases between the germline ends. CDR1 is WSHSY and CDR2 is SAAADI in the germline V gene. An expansion of CD8+CD57+ cells by flow cytometry had been shown in patients chosen for sequencing.

This clonotype was obtained from a human donor with aplastic anemia. V usage is TRBV10-2 and J usage is TRBJ1-2; a possible D gene is TRBD1 (5 bases). Sequenced input: sorted CD4+, CD8+, or CD8+CD57+ T cells (not recorded which) from PBMCs. This CDR3 reads CASTTGDLYGYTF. In nucleotides, the CDR3 is TGCGCCAGCACTACAGGCGACCTCTATGGCTACACCTTC.